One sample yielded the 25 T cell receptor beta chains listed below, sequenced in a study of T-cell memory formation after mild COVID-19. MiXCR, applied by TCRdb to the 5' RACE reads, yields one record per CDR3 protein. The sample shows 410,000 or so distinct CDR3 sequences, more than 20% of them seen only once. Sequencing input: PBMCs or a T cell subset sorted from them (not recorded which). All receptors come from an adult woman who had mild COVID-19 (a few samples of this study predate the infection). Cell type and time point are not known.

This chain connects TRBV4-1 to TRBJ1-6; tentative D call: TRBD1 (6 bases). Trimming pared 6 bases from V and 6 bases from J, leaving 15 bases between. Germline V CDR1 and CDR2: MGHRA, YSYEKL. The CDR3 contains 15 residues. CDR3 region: CASRPGQQINSPLHF. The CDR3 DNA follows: TGCGCCAGCAGGCCCGGACAGCAGATTAATTCACCCCTCCACTTT.

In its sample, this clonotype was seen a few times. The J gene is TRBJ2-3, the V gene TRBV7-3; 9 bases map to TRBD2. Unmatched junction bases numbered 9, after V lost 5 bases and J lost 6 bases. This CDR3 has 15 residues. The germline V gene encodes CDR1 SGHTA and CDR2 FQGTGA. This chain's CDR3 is CASSATGTSLDTQYF. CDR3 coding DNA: TGTGCCAGCAGCGCTACCGGGACTAGCCTGGATACGCAGTATTTT.

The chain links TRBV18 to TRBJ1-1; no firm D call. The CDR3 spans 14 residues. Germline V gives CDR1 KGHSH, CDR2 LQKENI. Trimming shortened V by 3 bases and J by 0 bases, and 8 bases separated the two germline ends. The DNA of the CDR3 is TGTGCCAGCTCACCCGCGGCCGTGAACACTGAAGCTTTCTTT. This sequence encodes CASSPAAVNTEAFF.

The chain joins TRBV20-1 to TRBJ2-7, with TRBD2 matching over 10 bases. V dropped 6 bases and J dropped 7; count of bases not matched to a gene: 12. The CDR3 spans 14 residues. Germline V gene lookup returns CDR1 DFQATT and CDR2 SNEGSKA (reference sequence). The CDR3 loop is CSAGRIAGGSEQYF. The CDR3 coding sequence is TGCAGTGCAGGAAGGATAGCGGGGGGCTCGGAGCAGTACTTC.

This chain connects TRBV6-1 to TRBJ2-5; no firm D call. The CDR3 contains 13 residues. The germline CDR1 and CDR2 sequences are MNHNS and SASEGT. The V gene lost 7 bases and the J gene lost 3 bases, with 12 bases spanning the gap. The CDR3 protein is CASTQTSEETQYF. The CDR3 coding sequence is TGTGCCAGCACCCAGACAAGTGAAGAGACCCAGTACTTC.

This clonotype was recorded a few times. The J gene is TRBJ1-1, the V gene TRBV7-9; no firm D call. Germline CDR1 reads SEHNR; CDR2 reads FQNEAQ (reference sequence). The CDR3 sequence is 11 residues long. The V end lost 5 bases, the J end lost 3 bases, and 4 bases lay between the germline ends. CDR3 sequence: CASSQHTEAFF. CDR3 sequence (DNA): TGTGCCAGCAGCCAGCACACTGAAGCTTTCTTT.

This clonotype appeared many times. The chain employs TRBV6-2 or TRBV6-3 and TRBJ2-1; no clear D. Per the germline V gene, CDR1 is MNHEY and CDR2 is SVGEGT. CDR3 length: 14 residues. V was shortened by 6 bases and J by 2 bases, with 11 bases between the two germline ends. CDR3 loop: CASRFTEAYNEQFF. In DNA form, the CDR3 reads TGTGCCAGCAGATTTACAGAGGCCTACAATGAGCAGTTCTTC.

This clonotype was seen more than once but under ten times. The CDR3 reads CASSIRGSPNEKLFF. The CDR3 DNA follows: TGTGCCAGTAGTATAAGGGGCAGCCCTAATGAAAAACTGTTTTTT. V usage is TRBV19 and J usage is TRBJ1-4, with a weak D call TRBD1 (5 bases). Trimming took off 2 bases at V and 3 bases at J, with 10 bases between the two ends. This CDR3 is built from 15 residues. CDR1 is LNHDA, CDR2 SQIVND, per germline (reference sequence).

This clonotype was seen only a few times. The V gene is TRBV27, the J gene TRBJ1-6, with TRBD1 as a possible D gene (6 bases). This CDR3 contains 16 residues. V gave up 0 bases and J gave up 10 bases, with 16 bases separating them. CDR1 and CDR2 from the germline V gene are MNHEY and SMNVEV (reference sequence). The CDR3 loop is CASSLSRRGRGSPLHF. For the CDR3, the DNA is TGTGCCAGCAGTTTATCGAGGCGGGGGCGAGGATCACCCCTCCACTTT.

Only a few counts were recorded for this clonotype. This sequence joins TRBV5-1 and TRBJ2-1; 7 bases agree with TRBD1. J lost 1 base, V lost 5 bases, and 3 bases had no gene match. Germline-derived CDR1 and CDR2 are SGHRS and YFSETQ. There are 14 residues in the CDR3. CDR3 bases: TGCGCCAGCAGACTGGGACAGTCCTACAATGAGCAGTTCTTC. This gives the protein CASRLGQSYNEQFF.

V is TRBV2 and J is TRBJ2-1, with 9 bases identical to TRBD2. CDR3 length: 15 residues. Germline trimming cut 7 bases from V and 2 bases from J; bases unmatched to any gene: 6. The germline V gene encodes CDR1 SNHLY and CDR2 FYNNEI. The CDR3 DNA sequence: TGTGCCAGCATGGGGCTAGCGGGGCCCTACAATGAGCAGTTCTTC. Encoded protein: CASMGLAGPYNEQFF.

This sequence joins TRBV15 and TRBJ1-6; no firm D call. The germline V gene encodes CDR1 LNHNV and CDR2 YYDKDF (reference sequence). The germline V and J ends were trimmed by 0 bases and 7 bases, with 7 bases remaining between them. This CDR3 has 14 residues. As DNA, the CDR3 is TGTGCCACCAGCAGAGATGGTATGAATTCACCCCTCCACTTT. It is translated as CATSRDGMNSPLHF.

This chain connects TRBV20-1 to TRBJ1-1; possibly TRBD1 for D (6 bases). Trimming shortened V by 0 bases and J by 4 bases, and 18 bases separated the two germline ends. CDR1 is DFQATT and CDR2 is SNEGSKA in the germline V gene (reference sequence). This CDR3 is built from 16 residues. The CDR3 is CSARDLAGAGVTEAFF. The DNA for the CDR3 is TGCAGTGCTAGAGATTTAGCGGGGGCAGGGGTCACTGAAGCTTTCTTT.

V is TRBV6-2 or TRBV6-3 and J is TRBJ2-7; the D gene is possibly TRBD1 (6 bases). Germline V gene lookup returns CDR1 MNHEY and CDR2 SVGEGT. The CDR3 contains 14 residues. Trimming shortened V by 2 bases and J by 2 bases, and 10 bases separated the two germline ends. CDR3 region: CASSYGTQTYEQYF. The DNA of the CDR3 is TGTGCCAGCAGTTACGGGACACAGACCTACGAGCAGTACTTC.

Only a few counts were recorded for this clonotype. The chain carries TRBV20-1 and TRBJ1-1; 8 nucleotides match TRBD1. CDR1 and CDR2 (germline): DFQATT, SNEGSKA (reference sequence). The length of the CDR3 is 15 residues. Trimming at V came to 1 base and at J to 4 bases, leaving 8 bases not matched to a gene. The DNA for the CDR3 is TGCAGTGCTAGAGGGCAGACAGGGGAGGTCACTGAAGCTTTCTTT. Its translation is CSARGQTGEVTEAFF.

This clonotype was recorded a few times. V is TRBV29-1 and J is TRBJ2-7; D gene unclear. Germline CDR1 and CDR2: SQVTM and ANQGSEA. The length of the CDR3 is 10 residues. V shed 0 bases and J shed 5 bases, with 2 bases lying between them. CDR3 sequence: CSVEDHEQYF. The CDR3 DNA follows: TGCAGCGTTGAAGATCACGAGCAGTACTTC.

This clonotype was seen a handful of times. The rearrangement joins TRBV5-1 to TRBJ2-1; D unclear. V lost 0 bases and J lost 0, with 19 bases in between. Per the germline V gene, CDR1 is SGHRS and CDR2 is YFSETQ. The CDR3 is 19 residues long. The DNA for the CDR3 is TGCGCCAGCAGCTTGGCCCGTTTGACGGGTCGCTTCTCCTACAATGAGCAGTTCTTC. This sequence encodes CASSLARLTGRFSYNEQFF.

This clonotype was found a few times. DNA of the CDR3: TGTGCCAGCAGCCAGGAGGAGTTAGGGATTTACAATGAGCAGTTCTTC. Encoded protein: CASSQEELGIYNEQFF. The V gene is TRBV3-1, the J gene TRBJ2-1; a weak D match, TRBD2 (5 bases). Trimming removed 3 bases at V and 4 bases at J, with 16 bases between. The CDR3 loop spans 16 amino acids. CDR1 is LGHDT, CDR2 YNNKEL, per germline (reference sequence).

CDR3 loop: CASSLGAGFLNEQYF. The CDR3 DNA is TGTGCCAGCAGCTTAGGAGCGGGATTCTTGAACGAGCAGTACTTC. The gene calls are TRBV7-9 and TRBJ2-7; TRBD2 matches at 7 bases. The CDR3 extends over 15 amino acids. CDR1 and CDR2 from the germline V gene are SEHNR and FQNEAQ (reference sequence). V was pared by 1 base and J by 5 bases, with 8 bases of the junction left unmatched. Drawing the rest from reference TRBV7-9 and TRBJ2-7, the complete variable domain is DTGVSQNPRHKITKRGQNVTFRCDPISEHNRLYWYRQTLGQGPEFLTYFQNEAQLEKSRLLSDRFSAERPKGSFSTLEIQRTEQGDSAMYLCASSLGAGFLNEQYFGPGTRLTVT.

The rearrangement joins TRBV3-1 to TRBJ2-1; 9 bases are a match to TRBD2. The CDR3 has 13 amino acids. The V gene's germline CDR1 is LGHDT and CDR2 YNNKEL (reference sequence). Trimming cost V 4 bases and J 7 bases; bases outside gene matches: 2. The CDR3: CASSRLAANEQFF. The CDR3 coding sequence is TGTGCCAGCAGCCGACTAGCGGCGAATGAGCAGTTCTTC.

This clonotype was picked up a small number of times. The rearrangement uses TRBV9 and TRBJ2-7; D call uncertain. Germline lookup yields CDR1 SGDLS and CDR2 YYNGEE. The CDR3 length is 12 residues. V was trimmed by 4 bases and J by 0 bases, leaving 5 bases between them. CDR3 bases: TGTGCCAGCAGCACTCACTCCTACGAGCAGTACTTC. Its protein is CASSTHSYEQYF.

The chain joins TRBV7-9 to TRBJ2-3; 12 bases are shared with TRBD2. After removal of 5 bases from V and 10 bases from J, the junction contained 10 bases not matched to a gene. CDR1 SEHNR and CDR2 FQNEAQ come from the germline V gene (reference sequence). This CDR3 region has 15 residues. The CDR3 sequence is CASSPLAGGPPAQYF. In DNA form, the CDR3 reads TGTGCCAGCAGCCCACTAGCGGGGGGACCGCCGGCGCAGTATTTT.

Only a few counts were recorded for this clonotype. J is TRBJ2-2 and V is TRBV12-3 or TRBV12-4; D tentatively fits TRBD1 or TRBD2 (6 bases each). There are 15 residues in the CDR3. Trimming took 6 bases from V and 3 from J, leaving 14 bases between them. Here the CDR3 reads CASRVGGDDTGELFF. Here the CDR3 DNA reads TGTGCCAGCAGGGTCGGGGGCGACGACACCGGGGAGCTGTTTTTT.

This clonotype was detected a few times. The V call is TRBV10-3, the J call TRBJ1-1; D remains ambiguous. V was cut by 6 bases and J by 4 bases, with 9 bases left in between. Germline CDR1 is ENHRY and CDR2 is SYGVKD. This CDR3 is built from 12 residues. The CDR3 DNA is TGTGCCATCAGGGAGGGAAGCACTGAAGCTTTCTTT. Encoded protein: CAIREGSTEAFF.

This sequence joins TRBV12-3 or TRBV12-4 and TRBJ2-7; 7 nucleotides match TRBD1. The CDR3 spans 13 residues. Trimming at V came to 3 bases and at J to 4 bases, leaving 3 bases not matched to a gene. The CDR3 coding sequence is TGTGCCAGCAGTTTCGGGACAGAATACGAGCAGTACTTC. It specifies CASSFGTEYEQYF.